The 11 T cell receptor beta chains below were found in one sample sequenced in a study of T-cell memory formation after mild COVID-19. In TCRdb, the 5' RACE reads were re-called with MiXCR into one record per CDR3 protein. The repertoire holds 150,000 to 200,000 distinct CDR3 sequences, with roughly a fifth as singletons. Sequencing was carried out using PBMCs or a T cell subset sorted from them (not recorded which). These receptors came from an adult woman who had mild COVID-19 (a few samples of this study predate the infection). Cell type and time point are not known.

The chain uses TRBV29-1 and TRBJ1-2, with TRBD1 matching over 7 bases. This CDR3 has 16 amino acids. With 0 bases clipped from V and 4 bases from J, the junction kept 11 bases outside the gene matches. Per germline, CDR1 SQVTM and CDR2 ANQGSEA. The CDR3 DNA sequence: TGCAGCGTTGAAGAGTTCGACAGGGCCCCGGGCTATGGCTACACCTTC. Translating gives CSVEEFDRAPGYGYTF.

There are a few counts of this clonotype. J is TRBJ2-7 and V is TRBV4-1; tentative D call: TRBD1 (6 bases). The CDR3 runs to 15 residues. The germline V gene encodes CDR1 MGHRA and CDR2 YSYEKL. Deletions cut 1 base from V and 7 bases from J, with 17 bases between. This CDR3 reads CASSQVGRGQWEQYF. The CDR3 DNA is TGCGCCAGCAGCCAAGTGGGCAGGGGCCAATGGGAGCAGTACTTC.

In this sample, this clonotype turned up a few times. CDR3 nucleotides: TGTGCCTGCCCCGAGGGTCGCCACGAGCAGTACTTC. Its translation is CACPEGRHEQYF. V and J are TRBV4-2 and TRBJ2-7, with a tentative D call TRBD2 (5 bases). CDR3 length: 12 residues. Germline lookup yields CDR1 LGHNA and CDR2 YNFKEQ. V lost 11 bases and J 5 bases, leaving 16 bases between the germline ends.

The V call is TRBV7-6, the J call TRBJ2-7; 7 bases align to TRBD2. CDR3 length: 14 residues. The V and J ends lost 1 base and 3 bases, in that order; junction bases with no gene match: 3. CDR1 and CDR2 from the germline V gene are SGHVS and FNYEAQ. Written as DNA, the CDR3 is TGTGCCAGCAGCTTAGATACGGGGGGCTACGAGCAGTACTTC. Residues: CASSLDTGGYEQYF. The complete variable domain, with remaining parts taken from reference TRBV7-6 and TRBJ2-7, reads GAGVSQSPRYKVTKRGQDVALRCDPISGHVSLYWYRQALGQGPEFLTYFNYEAQQDKSGLPNDRFSAERPEGSISTLTIQRTEQRDSAMYRCASSLDTGGYEQYFGPGTRLTVT.

This clonotype showed up just a few times. This chain links TRBV5-1 with TRBJ1-1, with 8 bases lining up with TRBD1. This CDR3 comprises 16 residues. V was clipped by 2 bases and J by 2 bases; unmatched bases: 8. Germline V lookup: CDR1 SGHRS, CDR2 YFSETQ. CDR3 region: CASSLAPGQVNTEAFF. CDR3 nucleotide sequence: TGCGCCAGCAGCTTAGCTCCGGGACAGGTTAACACTGAAGCTTTCTTT.

This chain links TRBV7-9 with TRBJ2-3, with 9 bases lining up with TRBD1. V shed 0 bases and J 4 bases; nucleotides not matched to a gene: 8. Germline assignment: CDR1 SEHNR and CDR2 FQNEAQ (reference sequence). This CDR3 has 17 amino acids. The CDR3: CASSLAETGGGADTQYF. The CDR3 DNA is TGTGCCAGCAGCTTAGCCGAGACAGGGGGTGGCGCAGATACGCAGTATTTT.

This clonotype was detected many times. The rearrangement links TRBV5-1 to TRBJ2-3, with D tentatively TRBD1 (6 bases). The germline gives CDR1 SGHRS, CDR2 YFSETQ. There are 17 residues in the CDR3. V was trimmed by 0 bases and J by 6 bases, leaving 20 bases between them. CDR3 sequence (DNA): TGCGCCAGCAGCTTGGAAGGGGGTGTGCCCCCATTGGATACGCAGTATTTT. It specifies CASSLEGGVPPLDTQYF.

This clonotype was counted a few times. This chain connects TRBV4-1 to TRBJ1-2; 8 positions match TRBD1. The CDR3 loop spans 15 amino acids. Losses at the gene ends were 2 bases for V and 8 bases for J; bases not matched to a gene: 10. Germline assignment: CDR1 MGHRA and CDR2 YSYEKL. The CDR3 DNA follows: TGCGCCAGCAGCCAAATCCTTGGACAGGGAGGAGGCTACACCTTC. Its protein is CASSQILGQGGGYTF.

The chain recombines TRBV9 with TRBJ1-1, with no clear D. V lost 2 bases, J lost 4 bases, and 12 bases lay in between. The CDR3 is 14 residues long. Germline V gene sequence: CDR1 SGDLS, CDR2 YYNGEE. The CDR3 region has the DNA TGTGCCAGCAGCGTCCATGAGAGAGGCACTGAAGCTTTCTTT. Its protein product is CASSVHERGTEAFF.

This chain uses TRBV7-8 with TRBJ1-2; D ambiguous. Per germline, CDR1 SGHVS and CDR2 FQNEAQ. CDR3 length equals 11 residues. V was cut by 3 bases and J by 13 bases, with 12 bases left in between. CDR3 region: CASSLDGDCTF. For the CDR3, the DNA is TGTGCCAGCAGCTTGGACGGGGATTGCACCTTC.

The rearrangement links TRBV5-6 to TRBJ1-5; a possible D gene is TRBD1 (5 bases). The CDR3 has 14 residues. In germline, CDR1 is SGHDT, CDR2 YYEEEE. Trimming stripped 3 bases from V and 3 bases from J, with 10 bases between. The CDR3: CASSSQGPNQPQHF. The DNA of the CDR3 is TGTGCCAGCAGCTCCCAGGGTCCCAATCAGCCCCAGCATTTT.